A selection of T cell receptor beta chains follows, all from one sample in a study of T-cell memory formation after mild COVID-19. One entry per CDR3 protein, called by TCRdb with MiXCR from the 5' RACE reads. This table has tens of thousands of distinct CDR3 sequences, about 13% appearing once. Sequences were obtained from PBMCs or a T cell subset sorted from them (not recorded which). The receptor set was obtained from an adult woman who had mild COVID-19 (a few samples of this study predate the infection). Cell type and time point are not known. Both conserved end residues are part of each CDR3. The D gene is left open where the match is weak. The listing skips clone size in some rows; elsewhere it reads once, few, many or a size class.

clone size: .
D gene: TRBD2
J gene: TRBJ2-7
V gene: TRBV12-3/TRBV12-4
CDR3 protein: CASSFGGEAFYEQYF
CDR3 DNA: TGTGCCAGCAGTTTTGGGGGGGAGGCGTTCTACGAGCAGTACTTC

clone size: few
D gene: TRBD1
J gene: TRBJ2-3
V gene: TRBV9
CDR3 protein: CASSGDRAYTDTQYF
CDR3 DNA: TGTGCCAGCAGCGGGGACAGGGCGTACACAGATACGCAGTATTTT

clone size: .
D gene: .
J gene: TRBJ2-3
V gene: TRBV10-3
CDR3 protein: CAISSSSSTDTQYF
CDR3 DNA: TGTGCCATCAGTTCATCTTCTAGCACAGATACGCAGTATTTT

clone size: .
D gene: .
J gene: TRBJ2-5
V gene: TRBV7-9
CDR3 protein: CASSLEAEQETQYF
CDR3 DNA: TGTGCCAGCAGCTTAGAGGCGGAGCAAGAGACCCAGTACTTC

clone size: .
D gene: .
J gene: TRBJ2-1
V gene: TRBV9
CDR3 protein: CASSVSRSRPSYNEQFF
CDR3 DNA: TGTGCCAGCAGCGTATCCCGATCGCGGCCCTCCTACAATGAGCAGTTCTTC

clone size: .
D gene: TRBD2
J gene: TRBJ2-1
V gene: TRBV20-1
CDR3 protein: CSARDSLGLAGDNEQFF
CDR3 DNA: TGCAGTGCTAGAGATAGCCTCGGACTAGCGGGCGACAATGAGCAGTTCTTC

clone size: .
D gene: .
J gene: TRBJ2-7
V gene: TRBV29-1
CDR3 protein: CSVEDTVSYEQYF
CDR3 DNA: TGCAGCGTTGAAGATACTGTCTCCTACGAGCAGTACTTC

clone size: few
D gene: .
J gene: TRBJ2-1
V gene: TRBV20-1
CDR3 protein: CSAPMENNEQFF
CDR3 DNA: TGCAGTGCTCCGATGGAAAACAATGAGCAGTTCTTC

clone size: .
D gene: TRBD2
J gene: TRBJ2-1
V gene: TRBV29-1
CDR3 protein: CSVLNYPLAGRVNEQFF
CDR3 DNA: TGCAGCGTTTTAAATTACCCACTAGCGGGACGAGTCAATGAGCAGTTCTTC

clone size: .
D gene: .
J gene: TRBJ2-3
V gene: TRBV24-1
CDR3 protein: CATSGADSTDTQYF
CDR3 DNA: TGTGCCACCAGTGGTGCAGACAGCACAGATACGCAGTATTTT

clone size: .
D gene: .
J gene: TRBJ2-1
V gene: TRBV7-6
CDR3 protein: CASSPRVASRDMGEQFF
CDR3 DNA: TGTGCCAGCAGCCCCCGTGTGGCTAGCCGTGATATGGGTGAGCAGTTCTTC

clone size: .
D gene: .
J gene: TRBJ2-3
V gene: TRBV4-1
CDR3 protein: CASSRTTGGDTQYF
CDR3 DNA: TGCGCCAGCAGCCGAACCACTGGTGGGGATACGCAGTATTTT

clone size: .
D gene: TRBD1
J gene: TRBJ2-7
V gene: TRBV5-1
CDR3 protein: CASSRGTGYLEQYF
CDR3 DNA: TGCGCCAGCAGCCGGGGGACAGGGTATCTCGAGCAGTACTTC

clone size: few
D gene: TRBD1
J gene: TRBJ2-5
V gene: TRBV7-9
CDR3 protein: CASSAVGTGYQETQYF
CDR3 DNA: TGTGCCAGCAGCGCAGTCGGGACAGGGTACCAAGAGACCCAGTACTTC

clone size: .
D gene: .
J gene: TRBJ1-2
V gene: TRBV10-3
CDR3 protein: CAISDPGVPLWRYTF
CDR3 DNA: TGTGCCATCAGTGACCCCGGGGTGCCGTTGTGGCGGTACACCTTC

clone size: .
D gene: .
J gene: TRBJ1-4
V gene: TRBV20-1
CDR3 protein: CSARDPVEKLFF
CDR3 DNA: TGCAGTGCTAGAGATCCGGTTGAAAAACTGTTTTTT

clone size: .
D gene: .
J gene: TRBJ1-2
V gene: TRBV29-1
CDR3 protein: CSVFESGSVDGYTF
CDR3 DNA: TGCAGCGTTTTTGAATCAGGGAGTGTTGATGGCTACACCTTC

clone size: .
D gene: .
J gene: TRBJ2-2
V gene: TRBV4-1
CDR3 protein: CASSQVSLTGELFF
CDR3 DNA: TGCGCCAGCAGCCAAGTATCACTCACCGGGGAGCTGTTTTTT

clone size: few
D gene: .
J gene: TRBJ2-3
V gene: TRBV6-5
CDR3 protein: CASSTGWADTQYF
CDR3 DNA: TGTGCCAGCAGTACTGGGTGGGCAGATACGCAGTATTTT

clone size: few
D gene: .
J gene: TRBJ2-5
V gene: TRBV28
CDR3 protein: CASRDRANRTQYF
CDR3 DNA: TGTGCCAGCAGGGACCGGGCCAACCGGACCCAGTACTTC

clone size: many
D gene: .
J gene: TRBJ2-5
V gene: TRBV3-1
CDR3 protein: CASSQDPRVETQYF
CDR3 DNA: TGTGCCAGCAGCCAAGATCCCAGGGTAGAGACCCAGTACTTC

clone size: .
D gene: .
J gene: TRBJ2-2
V gene: TRBV5-6
CDR3 protein: CASSFGANTGELFF
CDR3 DNA: TGTGCCAGCAGCTTCGGGGCCAACACCGGGGAGCTGTTTTTT

clone size: many
D gene: .
J gene: TRBJ2-7
V gene: TRBV3-1
CDR3 protein: CASSQDRAYEQYF
CDR3 DNA: TGTGCCAGCAGCCAAGACAGAGCCTACGAGCAGTACTTC

clone size: .
D gene: TRBD1
J gene: TRBJ2-7
V gene: TRBV19
CDR3 protein: CASSIGTGSLSYEQYF
CDR3 DNA: TGTGCCAGTAGTATCGGGACAGGGAGCCTCTCCTACGAGCAGTACTTC

clone size: few
D gene: .
J gene: TRBJ2-3
V gene: TRBV6-5
CDR3 protein: CASSLTEISTDTQYF
CDR3 DNA: TGTGCCAGCAGCCTAACTGAAATTAGCACAGATACGCAGTATTTT

clone size: few
D gene: TRBD2
J gene: TRBJ2-2
V gene: TRBV4-2
CDR3 protein: CASSQVASGGLGELFF
CDR3 DNA: TGTGCCAGCAGCCAAGTTGCAAGCGGGGGGTTAGGGGAGCTGTTTTTT

clone size: .
D gene: TRBD2
J gene: TRBJ2-5
V gene: TRBV5-1
CDR3 protein: CASSSVMAGGRKTQYF
CDR3 DNA: TGCGCCAGCAGCTCCGTGATGGCGGGAGGGCGAAAGACCCAGTACTTC

clone size: .
D gene: .
J gene: TRBJ2-1
V gene: TRBV5-1
CDR3 protein: CASSPTPHTADEQFF
CDR3 DNA: TGCGCCAGCAGCCCCACCCCCCACACGGCGGATGAGCAGTTCTTC

clone size: .
D gene: TRBD2
J gene: TRBJ2-3
V gene: TRBV7-9
CDR3 protein: CASSLGTSGTTDTQYF
CDR3 DNA: TGTGCCAGCAGCTTAGGGACTAGCGGGACCACAGATACGCAGTATTTT

clone size: few
D gene: .
J gene: TRBJ1-5
V gene: TRBV29-1
CDR3 protein: CSAWDGSNQPQHF
CDR3 DNA: TGCAGCGCTTGGGACGGTAGCAATCAGCCCCAGCATTTT

clone size: few
D gene: TRBD1
J gene: TRBJ2-5
V gene: TRBV3-1
CDR3 protein: CASSQEQGAETQYF
CDR3 DNA: TGTGCCAGCAGCCAAGAACAGGGGGCAGAGACCCAGTACTTC

clone size: many
D gene: .
J gene: TRBJ2-2
V gene: TRBV29-1
CDR3 protein: CSGGTLNTGELFF
CDR3 DNA: TGCAGCGGGGGGACACTTAACACCGGGGAGCTGTTTTTT

clone size: few
D gene: .
J gene: TRBJ2-1
V gene: TRBV5-1
CDR3 protein: CASSSGLITYNEQFF
CDR3 DNA: TGCGCCAGCAGCTCGGGACTCATCACCTACAATGAGCAGTTCTTC

clone size: .
D gene: .
J gene: TRBJ1-1
V gene: TRBV12-3/TRBV12-4
CDR3 protein: CASSLLGEDTEAFF
CDR3 DNA: TGTGCCAGCAGTTTATTGGGGGAGGACACTGAAGCTTTCTTT

clone size: few
D gene: .
J gene: TRBJ2-5
V gene: TRBV7-9
CDR3 protein: CASSWREQETQYF
CDR3 DNA: TGTGCCAGCAGCTGGAGGGAACAAGAGACCCAGTACTTC

clone size: few
D gene: TRBD2
J gene: TRBJ2-1
V gene: TRBV12-3/TRBV12-4
CDR3 protein: CASSTSGYNEQFF
CDR3 DNA: TGTGCCAGCAGTACTAGCGGATACAATGAGCAGTTCTTC

clone size: few
D gene: .
J gene: TRBJ2-7
V gene: TRBV6-1
CDR3 protein: CASRDMREQYF
CDR3 DNA: TGTGCCAGCAGGGACATGAGGGAGCAGTACTTC

clone size: .
D gene: TRBD1
J gene: TRBJ1-4
V gene: TRBV5-6
CDR3 protein: CASSQKPGTGREKLFF
CDR3 DNA: TGTGCCAGCAGCCAGAAGCCCGGGACAGGGCGCGAAAAACTGTTTTTT

clone size: many
D gene: TRBD2
J gene: TRBJ2-1
V gene: TRBV29-1
CDR3 protein: CSVVIGGGYNEQFF
CDR3 DNA: TGCAGCGTTGTTATCGGCGGGGGGTACAATGAGCAGTTCTTC

clone size: .
D gene: .
J gene: TRBJ2-1
V gene: TRBV20-1
CDR3 protein: CSARSLNSYNEQFF
CDR3 DNA: TGCAGTGCTAGATCTTTGAACTCCTACAATGAGCAGTTCTTC

clone size: .
D gene: TRBD1
J gene: TRBJ2-1
V gene: TRBV29-1
CDR3 protein: CSVLHRDRLNEQFF
CDR3 DNA: TGCAGCGTTCTACACCGGGACAGGCTGAATGAGCAGTTCTTC

clone size: medium-sized
D gene: TRBD1
J gene: TRBJ1-5
V gene: TRBV9
CDR3 protein: CASSPGQGHQPQHF
CDR3 DNA: TGTGCCAGCAGCCCCGGACAGGGGCATCAGCCCCAGCATTTT

clone size: .
D gene: .
J gene: TRBJ2-3
V gene: TRBV12-3/TRBV12-4
CDR3 protein: CASSWLVDTQYF
CDR3 DNA: TGTGCCAGCAGTTGGTTAGTGGATACGCAGTATTTT

clone size: few
D gene: .
J gene: TRBJ2-7
V gene: TRBV7-9
CDR3 protein: CASSLSLGGRTYEQYF
CDR3 DNA: TGTGCCAGCAGCCTCAGCTTAGGGGGGCGCACCTACGAGCAGTACTTC

clone size: .
D gene: TRBD1
J gene: TRBJ1-1
V gene: TRBV14
CDR3 protein: CASSQWRTGMNTEAFF
CDR3 DNA: TGTGCCAGCAGCCAATGGCGGACAGGAATGAACACTGAAGCTTTCTTT

clone size: few
D gene: .
J gene: TRBJ2-5
V gene: TRBV12-3/TRBV12-4
CDR3 protein: CASSPAGAVYQETQYF
CDR3 DNA: TGTGCCAGCAGTCCTGCGGGGGCAGTTTACCAAGAGACCCAGTACTTC

clone size: .
D gene: .
J gene: TRBJ1-1
V gene: TRBV25-1
CDR3 protein: CASSGAQQGSREAFF
CDR3 DNA: TGTGCCAGCAGTGGGGCCCAGCAGGGTTCACGTGAAGCTTTCTTT

clone size: few
D gene: .
J gene: TRBJ2-7
V gene: TRBV5-1
CDR3 protein: CASSLTSAQGYEQYF
CDR3 DNA: TGCGCCAGCAGCTTGACCTCAGCCCAGGGCTACGAGCAGTACTTC

clone size: many
D gene: TRBD2
J gene: TRBJ2-5
V gene: TRBV6-6
CDR3 protein: CASTLASGKETQYF
CDR3 DNA: TGTGCCAGCACCCTAGCTAGCGGGAAGGAGACCCAGTACTTC

clone size: .
D gene: TRBD1
J gene: TRBJ2-7
V gene: TRBV4-3
CDR3 protein: CASSRQGMGVYEQYF
CDR3 DNA: TGCGCCAGCAGCCGACAGGGGATGGGTGTCTACGAGCAGTACTTC